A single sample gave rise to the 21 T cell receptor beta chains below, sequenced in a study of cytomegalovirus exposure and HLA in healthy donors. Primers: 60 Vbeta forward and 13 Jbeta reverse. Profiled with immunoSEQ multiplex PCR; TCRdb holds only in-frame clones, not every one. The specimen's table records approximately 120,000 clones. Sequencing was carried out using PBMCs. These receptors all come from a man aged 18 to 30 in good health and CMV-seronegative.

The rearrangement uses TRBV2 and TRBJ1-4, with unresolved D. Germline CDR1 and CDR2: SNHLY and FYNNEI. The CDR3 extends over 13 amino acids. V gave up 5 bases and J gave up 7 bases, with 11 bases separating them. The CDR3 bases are TGTGCCAGCAGTATGAATGAGGGTGAAAAACTGTTTTTT. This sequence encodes CASSMNEGEKLFF. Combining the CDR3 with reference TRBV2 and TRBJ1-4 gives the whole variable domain EPEVTQTPSHQVTQMGQEVILRCVPISNHLYFYWYRQILGQKVEFLVSFYNNEISEKSEIFDDQFSVERPDGSNFTLKIRSTKLEDSAMYFCASSMNEGEKLFFGSGTQLSVL.

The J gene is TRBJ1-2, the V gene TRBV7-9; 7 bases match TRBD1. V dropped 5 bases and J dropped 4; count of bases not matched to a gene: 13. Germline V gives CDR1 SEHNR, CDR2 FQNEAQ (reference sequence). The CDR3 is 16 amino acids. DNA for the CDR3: TGTGCCAGCAGCATCACCGGGACAGAATTCTTCTATGGCTACACCTTC. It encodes CASSITGTEFFYGYTF.

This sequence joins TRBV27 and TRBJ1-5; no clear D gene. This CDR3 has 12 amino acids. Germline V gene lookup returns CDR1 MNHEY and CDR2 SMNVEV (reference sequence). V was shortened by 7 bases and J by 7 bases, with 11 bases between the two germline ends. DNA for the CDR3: TGTGCCAGCACCTCGAATGGCCAGCCCCAGCATTTT. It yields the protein CASTSNGQPQHF.

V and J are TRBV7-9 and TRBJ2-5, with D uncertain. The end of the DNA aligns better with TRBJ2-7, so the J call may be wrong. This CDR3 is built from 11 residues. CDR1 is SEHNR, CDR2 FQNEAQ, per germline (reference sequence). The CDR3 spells CASSGSYEQYF. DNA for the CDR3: TGTGCCAGCAGCGGTTCCTACGAGCAGTACTTC.

This chain's CDR3 is CASSLARQPYVEAFF. The CDR3, as DNA: TGTGCCAGCAGCTTGGCCAGGCAGCCGTATGTTGAAGCTTTCTTT. V is TRBV5-6 and J is TRBJ1-1; D unresolved. The V end was cut by 0 bases, the J end by 7 bases, with 16 bases between. The germline V gene has CDR1 SGHDT and CDR2 YYEEEE. The CDR3 totals 15 residues. The complete variable domain, with remaining parts taken from reference TRBV5-6 and TRBJ1-1, reads DAGVTQSPTHLIKTRGQQVTLRCSPKSGHDTVSWYQQALGQGPQFIFQYYEEEERQRGNFPDRFSGHQFPNYSSELNVNALLLGDSALYLCASSLARQPYVEAFFGQGTRLTVV.

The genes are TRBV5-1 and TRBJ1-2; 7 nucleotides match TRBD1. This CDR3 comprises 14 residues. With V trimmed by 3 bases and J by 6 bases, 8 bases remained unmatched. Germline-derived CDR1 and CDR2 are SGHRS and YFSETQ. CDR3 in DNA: TGCGCCAGCAGCTCCTCCCCGGACAGGCATGGCTACACCTTC. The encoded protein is CASSSSPDRHGYTF.

CDR3 amino acids: CASGLAEAYEQYF. The CDR3 DNA follows: TGTGCCAGCGGGCTAGCGGAGGCCTACGAGCAGTACTTC. The genes are TRBV7-9 and TRBJ2-5; 7 positions agree with TRBD2. The J call may be mistaken, given a closer DNA end match to TRBJ2-7. The CDR3 extends over 13 amino acids. The germline CDR1 and CDR2 sequences are SEHNR and FQNEAQ (reference sequence).

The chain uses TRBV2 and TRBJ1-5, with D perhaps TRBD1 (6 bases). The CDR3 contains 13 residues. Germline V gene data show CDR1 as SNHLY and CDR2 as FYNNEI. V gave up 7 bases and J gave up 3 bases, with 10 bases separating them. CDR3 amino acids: CASNGQLNQPQHF. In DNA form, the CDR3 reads TGTGCCAGCAATGGACAGCTCAATCAGCCCCAGCATTTT.

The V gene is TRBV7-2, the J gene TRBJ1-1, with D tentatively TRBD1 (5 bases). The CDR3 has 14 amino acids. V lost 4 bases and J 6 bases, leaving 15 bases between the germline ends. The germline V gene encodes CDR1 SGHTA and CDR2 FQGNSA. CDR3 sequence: CASSSFQGSPEAFF. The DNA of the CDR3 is TGTGCCAGCAGCTCATTCCAGGGATCCCCTGAAGCTTTCTTT.

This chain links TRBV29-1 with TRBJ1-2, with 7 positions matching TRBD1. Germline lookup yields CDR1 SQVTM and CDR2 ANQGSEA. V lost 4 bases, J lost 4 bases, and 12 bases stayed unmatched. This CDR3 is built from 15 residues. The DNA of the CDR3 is TGCAGCGTTGTCGCCTCGGGACAGAAAGTCTATGGCTACACCTTC. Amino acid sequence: CSVVASGQKVYGYTF.

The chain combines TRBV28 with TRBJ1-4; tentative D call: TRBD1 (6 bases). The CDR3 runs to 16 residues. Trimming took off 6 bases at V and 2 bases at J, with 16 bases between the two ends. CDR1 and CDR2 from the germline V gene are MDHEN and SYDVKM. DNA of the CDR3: TGTGCCAGCAGCCTAACAGGGAGTGGGACTAATGAAAAACTGTTTTTT. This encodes CASSLTGSGTNEKLFF.

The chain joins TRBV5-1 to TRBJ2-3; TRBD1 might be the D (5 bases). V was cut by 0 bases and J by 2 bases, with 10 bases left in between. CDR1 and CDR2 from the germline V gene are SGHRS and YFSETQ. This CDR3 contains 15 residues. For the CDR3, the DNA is TGCGCCAGCAGCTTGGAAGACAGACCCACAGATACGCAGTATTTT. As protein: CASSLEDRPTDTQYF.

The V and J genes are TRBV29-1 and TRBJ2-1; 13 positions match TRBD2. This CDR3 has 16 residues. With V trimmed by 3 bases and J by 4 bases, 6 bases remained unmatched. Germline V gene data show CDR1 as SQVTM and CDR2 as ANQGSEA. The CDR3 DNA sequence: TGCAGCGTTGACATTGGACTAGCGGGGGCGTACAATGAGCAGTTCTTC. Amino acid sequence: CSVDIGLAGAYNEQFF.

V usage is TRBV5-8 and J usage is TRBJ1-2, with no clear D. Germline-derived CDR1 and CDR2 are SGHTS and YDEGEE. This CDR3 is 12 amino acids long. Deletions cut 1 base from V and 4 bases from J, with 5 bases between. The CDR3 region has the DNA TGTGCCAGCAGCTTGTCTATCTATGGCTACACCTTC. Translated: CASSLSIYGYTF.

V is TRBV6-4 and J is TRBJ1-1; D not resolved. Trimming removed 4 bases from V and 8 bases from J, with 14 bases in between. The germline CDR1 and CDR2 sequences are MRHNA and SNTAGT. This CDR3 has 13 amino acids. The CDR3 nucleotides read TGTGCCAGCAGTGCGGAGGTCGGAGGAGAAGCTTTCTTT. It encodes CASSAEVGGEAFF.

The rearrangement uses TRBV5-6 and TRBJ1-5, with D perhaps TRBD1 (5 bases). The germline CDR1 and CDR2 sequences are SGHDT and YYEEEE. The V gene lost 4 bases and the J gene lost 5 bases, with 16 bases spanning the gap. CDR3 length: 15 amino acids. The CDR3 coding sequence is TGTGCCAGCAGCCCACCACGGCAGGGCGATCAGCCCCAGCATTTT. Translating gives CASSPPRQGDQPQHF. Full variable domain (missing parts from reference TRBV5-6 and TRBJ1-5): DAGVTQSPTHLIKTRGQQVTLRCSPKSGHDTVSWYQQALGQGPQFIFQYYEEEERQRGNFPDRFSGHQFPNYSSELNVNALLLGDSALYLCASSPPRQGDQPQHFGDGTRLSIL.

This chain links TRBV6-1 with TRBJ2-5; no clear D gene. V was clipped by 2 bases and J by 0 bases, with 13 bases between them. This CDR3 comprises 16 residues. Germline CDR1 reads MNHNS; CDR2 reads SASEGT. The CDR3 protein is CASSEKVARNQETQYF. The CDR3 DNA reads TGTGCCAGCAGTGAAAAGGTTGCTAGGAACCAAGAGACCCAGTACTTC.

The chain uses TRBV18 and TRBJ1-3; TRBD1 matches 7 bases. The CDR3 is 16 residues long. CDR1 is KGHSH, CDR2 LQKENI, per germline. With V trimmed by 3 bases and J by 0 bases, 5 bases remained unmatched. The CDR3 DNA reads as TGTGCCAGCTCACCTTCGGACAGGATCTCTGGAAACACCATATATTTT. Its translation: CASSPSDRISGNTIYF.

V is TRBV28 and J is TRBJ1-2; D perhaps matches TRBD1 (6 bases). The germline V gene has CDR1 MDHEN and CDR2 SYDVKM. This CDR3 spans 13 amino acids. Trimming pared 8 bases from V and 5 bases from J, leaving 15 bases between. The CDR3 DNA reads TGTGCCAGCTTTGACAGGTTTTTGTATGGCTACACCTTC. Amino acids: CASFDRFLYGYTF.

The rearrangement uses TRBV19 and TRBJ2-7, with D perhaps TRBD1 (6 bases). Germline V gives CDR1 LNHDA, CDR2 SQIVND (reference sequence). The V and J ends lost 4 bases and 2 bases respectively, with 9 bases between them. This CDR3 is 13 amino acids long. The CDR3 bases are TGTGCCAGTAGTACAGGGGTCACCTACGAGCAGTACTTC. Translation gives CASSTGVTYEQYF.

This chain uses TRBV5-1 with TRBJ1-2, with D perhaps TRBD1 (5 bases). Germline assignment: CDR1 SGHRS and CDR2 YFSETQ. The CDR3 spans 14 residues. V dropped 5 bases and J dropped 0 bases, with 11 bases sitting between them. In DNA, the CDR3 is TGCGCCAGCAGGGAGCCAGGGTCTAACTATGGCTACACCTTC. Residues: CASREPGSNYGYTF.